This is a list of T cell receptor beta chains from one sample in a study of T cell responses to AZD1222 COVID-19 vaccine. Sequencing used immunoSEQ multiplex PCR; TCRdb keeps in-frame clones, though not all of them. The profile shows around 220,000 clones, 94% of them singletons. Source: peripheral blood, taken 28 days after the second dose of the MenACWY control vaccine. Receptor source: an adult who received the MenACWY meningococcal vaccine as a control. The CDR3 runs from the conserved cysteine through the conserved F or W. The D gene is left open where the match is weak. Size values are once, few and many counts, or a class for expanded clones, and some rows have none.

cdr3_nt cdr3_aa d_call v_call clone_size j_call
TGTGCCAGCAACCAGGGACTTACGAACACCGGGGAGCTGTTTTTT CASNQGLTNTGELFF NA TRBV6-5 NA TRBJ2-2
TGTGCCAGCAGCACCCCCGGGACTAAACCCTACAATGAGCAGTTCTTC CASSTPGTKPYNEQFF TRBD2 TRBV3-1/TRBV3-2 NA TRBJ2-1
TGTGCCAGCTCACCACTCGGCTGGCGGGAGGGCCGAGGCACCGGGGAGCTGTTTTTT CASSPLGWREGRGTGELFF TRBD2 TRBV18 NA TRBJ2-2
TGTGCCAGCAGCGTAGAGCCCGAAGGGGTGGGTATGAACACCGGGGAGCTGTTTTTT CASSVEPEGVGMNTGELFF NA TRBV9 NA TRBJ2-2
TGTGCCATCGAGGCAGAAAACTATGGCTACACCTTC CAIEAENYGYTF NA TRBV10-3 NA TRBJ1-2
TGTGCCACCAGTGATGGCAGGACAGGGCTCGATACGCAGTATTTT CATSDGRTGLDTQYF TRBD1 TRBV24-1 NA TRBJ2-3
TGTGCCAGCAGCCCACCTAGGAATAGCAATCAGCCCCAGCATTTT CASSPPRNSNQPQHF NA TRBV7-2 NA TRBJ1-5
TGTGCCAGCAGCTTAGGGAGCGGGAGGTCCTACGAGCAGTACTTC CASSLGSGRSYEQYF TRBD2 TRBV7-2 NA TRBJ2-7
TGTGCCAGCAGTTACGAAGGGTACGAGCAGTACTTC CASSYEGYEQYF NA TRBV6-5 NA TRBJ2-7
TGTGCCAGTAGTTTACAGGGGGCGATCACAGATACGCAGTATTTT CASSLQGAITDTQYF TRBD1 TRBV19 NA TRBJ2-3
TGTGCTAGTGGTTTGGTACGCGAAACCCGGACTAGCGGGAGGGCGAGGGAGCAGTACTTC CASGLVRETRTSGRAREQYF TRBD2 TRBV12-5 NA TRBJ2-7
TGCGCCAGCAGCTCCGGGACTAGCGGGAGGGCCGCGATGGATGAGCAGTACTTC CASSSGTSGRAAMDEQYF TRBD2 TRBV5-1 NA TRBJ2-7
TGTGCCAGCAGCCAACCTTCCGTGGGGACGCGAGGCTACACCTTC CASSQPSVGTRGYTF NA TRBV5-4 NA TRBJ1-2
TGTGCCAGCACGGGGACAGACAAGGGTTCCTACAATGAGCAGTTCTTC CASTGTDKGSYNEQFF TRBD1 TRBV7-6 NA TRBJ2-1
TGTGCCAGCTCACCATCAATAACAGGGAGCTCCTACAATGAGCAGTTCTTC CASSPSITGSSYNEQFF NA TRBV18 NA TRBJ2-1
TGTGCCAGCAGGCTAGCGGGGTTCCAAGAGACCCAGTACTTC CASRLAGFQETQYF TRBD2 TRBV6-5 once TRBJ2-5
TGTGCCAGCAGGCCGCGGGACAGGGCCACAGATACGCAGTATTTT CASRPRDRATDTQYF TRBD1 TRBV27 NA TRBJ2-3
TGTGCCAGCAGTCCCGGGACAGAGAGACGAAACACCATATATTTT CASSPGTERRNTIYF TRBD1 TRBV28 NA TRBJ1-3
TGCGCCAGCAGGACTAGCAAGGGTTTCGATGAGCAGTTCTTC CASRTSKGFDEQFF TRBD2 TRBV10-1 NA TRBJ2-1
TGTGCCAGCAGTTTAACAGGGGGAGAGGAAAAACTGTTTTTT CASSLTGGEEKLFF TRBD1 TRBV27 NA TRBJ1-4
TGCGCCAGCAGCTTGAACCCAGGGTCGGGAGATACGCAGTATTTT CASSLNPGSGDTQYF NA TRBV5-1 NA TRBJ2-3
TGTGCCAGCAGTCTCGCCTCGGGAGCCACTGAAGCTTTCTTT CASSLASGATEAFF NA TRBV28 NA TRBJ1-1
TGTGCCAGCAGTACAGGGTTCGGGGCCAACGTCCTGACTTTC CASSTGFGANVLTF NA TRBV2 few TRBJ2-6
TGTGCCAGCAGCTTAAAGGCTAGCGGGAGGCTCGAGCAGTACTTC CASSLKASGRLEQYF TRBD2 TRBV7-3 NA TRBJ2-7
TGTGCCAGCAGCTGGCTAGCGGGAGCGTTCAATGAGCAGTTCTTC CASSWLAGAFNEQFF TRBD2 TRBV5-8 NA TRBJ2-1
TGCAGCGTTGTCGCCGGGTCGGGCTACGAGCAGTACTTC CSVVAGSGYEQYF NA TRBV29-1 NA TRBJ2-7
TGTGCCACCAGCAGATTCAATGAGCAGTTCTTC CATSRFNEQFF NA TRBV15 NA TRBJ2-1
TGCGCCAGCAGCTTGGAAGCCATCTATGGCTACACCTTC CASSLEAIYGYTF NA TRBV5-1 NA TRBJ1-2
TGTGCCAGCAGCTTAGGGACAACTGGGGCCAACGTCCTGACTTTC CASSLGTTGANVLTF NA TRBV7-8 NA TRBJ2-6
TGTGCCAGCAGCTTACGGGCCGGGGAGCTGTTTTTT CASSLRAGELFF NA TRBV11-2 NA TRBJ2-2
TGTGCCAGCAGGGGGAGGGCGGGAGGTGAGCAGTTCTTC CASRGRAGGEQFF TRBD2 TRBV2 NA TRBJ2-1
TGTGCCAGCCGCAATGGGCAGTCCCAGGGGGCCCAGTACTTC CASRNGQSQGAQYF TRBD1 TRBV3-1/TRBV3-2 NA TRBJ2-5
TGTGCCAGCTCACTTGAGCAGGGTACCTACGAGCAGTACTTC CASSLEQGTYEQYF NA TRBV18 NA TRBJ2-7
TGTGCCAGCAGTCAGGGGGCTACCTACAATGAGCAGTTCTTC CASSQGATYNEQFF TRBD1 TRBV27 NA TRBJ2-1
TGTGCCAGCAGCTCCCTTCAGGGGACTGAAGCTTTCTTT CASSSLQGTEAFF NA TRBV28 NA TRBJ1-1
TGTGCCAGCACCGATAGCGGGGTTGGCTATGGCTACACCTTC CASTDSGVGYGYTF NA TRBV7-8 NA TRBJ1-2
TGTGCCAGCTCAGTATTGCAGATTAACGACTATGGCTACACCTTC CASSVLQINDYGYTF NA TRBV18 NA TRBJ1-2
TGTGCCAGCAGCCCACAGGGAGATAATTCACCCCTCCACTTT CASSPQGDNSPLHF NA TRBV7-2 NA TRBJ1-6